Each of the 6 T cell receptor beta chains below was sequenced from the same sample in a study of T cells in Graves' hyperthyroidism and ophthalmopathy. There were TCR beta CDR3 regions amplified from RNA transcripts. Primed by the HTBI set, a first-round RT-PCR was run on the TCR CDR3. MiXCR was run by TCRdb on the multiplex PCR reads, yielding one entry per CDR3 protein. Of 340,000 or so distinct CDR3 sequences in the sample, roughly 15% were seen once. Sequencing used blood. Receptors were obtained from a man between 25 and 39 years old with Graves' hyperthyroidism.

This clonotype came up a few times. Compared with germline, one end of the junction differs, possibly owing to a read error. V and J are TRBV7-9 and TRBJ2-7; 7 nucleotides line up with TRBD2. The CDR3 extends over 16 amino acids. In germline, CDR1 is SEHNR, CDR2 FQNEAQ (reference sequence). CDR3 nucleotide sequence: TGTGCCAGCAGCTTAGGGGGCGGGAGTGGGGCCTACGGGCAGTACTTC. Amino acids: CASSLGGGSGAYGQYF. Using reference TRBV7-9 and TRBJ2-7 for the parts outside the CDR3, the full variable domain is DTGVSQNPRHKITKRGQNVTFRCDPISEHNRLYWYRQTLGQGPEFLTYFQNEAQLEKSRLLSDRFSAERPKGSFSTLEIQRTEQGDSAMYLCASSLGGGSGAYGQYFGPGTRLTVT.

In this sample, this clonotype turned up a few times. The CDR3 nucleotides read TGTGCCAGTAGTAAGGGTCCCGGCTCCGGGGGCACCGGGGAGCTGTTTTTT. Translating it yields CASSKGPGSGGTGELFF. The chain combines TRBV19 with TRBJ2-2, with D possibly being TRBD2 (6 bases). Germline assignment: CDR1 LNHDA and CDR2 SQIVND (reference sequence). The V end was cut by 4 bases, the J end by 4 bases, with 19 bases between. The CDR3 has 17 residues.

The table lists this clonotype with many counts. The chain combines TRBV28 with TRBJ1-4; D gene ambiguous. Trimming removed 5 bases at V and 4 bases at J, with 5 bases between. Germline lookup yields CDR1 MDHEN and CDR2 SYDVKM. The CDR3 loop spans 12 amino acids. CDR3 protein: CASSGYNEKLFF. For the CDR3, the DNA is TGTGCCAGCAGTGGGTATAATGAAAAACTGTTTTTT.

A note on this clonotype: A read error may account for a junction end that differs from germline. The rearrangement joins TRBV27 to TRBJ2-7, with D hard to call. This CDR3 has 13 residues. From germline, CDR1 is MNHEY and CDR2 SMNVEV (reference sequence). CDR3 bases: TGTGCCAGCAGTTTGGGCTTATCCTACGAGCGGTACTTC. This encodes CASSLGLSYERYF.

The chain combines TRBV27 with TRBJ1-5; 8 bases map to TRBD1. J lost 4 bases, V lost 8 bases, and 7 bases had no gene match. Germline CDR1 and CDR2: MNHEY and SMNVEV (reference sequence). CDR3 length equals 14 residues. The DNA of the CDR3 is TGTGCCAGCGGAACTTACAGGGGGAATCAGCCCCAGCATTTT. Protein product: CASGTYRGNQPQHF.

The chain couples TRBV15 to TRBJ1-5, with TRBD1 as a possible D gene (5 bases). From germline, CDR1 is LNHNV and CDR2 YYDKDF (reference sequence). The CDR3 consists of 17 residues. The germline V and J ends were trimmed by 0 bases and 7 bases, with 19 bases remaining between them. The CDR3 is CATSRDRDSPLGQPQHF. DNA of the CDR3: TGTGCCACCAGCAGAGATCGGGACTCCCCTCTCGGGCAGCCCCAGCATTTT.